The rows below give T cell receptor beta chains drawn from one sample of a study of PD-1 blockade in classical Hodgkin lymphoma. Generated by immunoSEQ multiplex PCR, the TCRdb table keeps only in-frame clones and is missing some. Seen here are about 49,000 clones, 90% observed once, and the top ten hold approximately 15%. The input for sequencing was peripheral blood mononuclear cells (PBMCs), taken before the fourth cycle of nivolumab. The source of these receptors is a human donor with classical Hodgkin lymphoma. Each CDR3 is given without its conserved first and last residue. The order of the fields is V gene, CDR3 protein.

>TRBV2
ASSEGGGIWPYEQY
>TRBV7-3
ASSQPYFWGAVTESTDTQY
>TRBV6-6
ASSYDRSYEQY
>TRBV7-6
ASSLVLGGQGETQY
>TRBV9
ASSVGGGYTGELF
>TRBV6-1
ASSAVFVAGRETQY
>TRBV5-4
ASSLARTQAGELF
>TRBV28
ASSLPGSHYEQY
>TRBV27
ASSFGGGYGYT
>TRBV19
ASSIILANVLT
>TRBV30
AWSKSRDSIMATGRT
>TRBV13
ASSLGGANGYT
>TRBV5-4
ASSFGTDPAGSYEQY
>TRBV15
ATSAQDQYNEQF
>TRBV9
ASSIGQGYTRYEQY
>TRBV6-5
ASSYLPPFVEQY
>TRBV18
ASSGTLNTDTQY
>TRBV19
ASSPQEAILHDTQY
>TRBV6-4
ASSPSGTPGYSEAF
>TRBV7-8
ASSWTGTSWQY
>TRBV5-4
ASSLTSGRDQETQY
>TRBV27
ASSPARDIQY
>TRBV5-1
ASSLRSQLNEQY
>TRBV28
AIQGSPSYEQY
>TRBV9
ASSVGDRDNEKLF
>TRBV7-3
ASSPGLGIQGDTGELF
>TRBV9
ASSVGGGGRTDTQY
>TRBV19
ASSRGQGKSRNEQY
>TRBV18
ASSLVAGVTGELF
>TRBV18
ASSRPGADTQY
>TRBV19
ASSTTGANQPQH
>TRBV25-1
ASSDPGVGDTQY
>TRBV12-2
ASRHSSYEQY
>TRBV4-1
ASSQPFRGRSYNEQF
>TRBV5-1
ASSLAPEMNYGYT
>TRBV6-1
ASILRVGQPQH
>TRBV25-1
ASSEGSLEKLF
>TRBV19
ASRFSGARGTGELF
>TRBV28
ASSLGGGEKLF
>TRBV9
ASSGDSYEQY